These 22 T cell receptor beta chains originate from one sample sequenced in a study of technical replicates of blood from a few donors. Sequencing used immunoSEQ multiplex PCR; TCRdb keeps in-frame clones, though not all of them. This sample has tens of thousands of clones, with 95% to 97% found just once. Sequenced sample: T cells isolated from PBMCs. All receptors derive from a human donor in good health.

The chain employs TRBV7-6 and TRBJ1-5; D ambiguous. Germline V gene lookup returns CDR1 SGHVS and CDR2 FNYEAQ. This CDR3 region has 14 residues. V was clipped by 2 bases and J by 5 bases, with 10 bases between them. The CDR3 protein is CASSLQEGDQPQHF. CDR3 nucleotide sequence: TGTGCCAGCAGCTTACAGGAAGGCGATCAGCCCCAGCATTTT.

The chain recombines TRBV7-7 with TRBJ1-1; D is unclear. Germline V gene lookup returns CDR1 SSHAT and CDR2 FNYEAQ (reference sequence). The CDR3 contains 13 residues. Trimming left V 2 bases short and J 2 bases short, with 6 bases between. CDR3 amino acids: CASSLNKNTEAFF. In DNA form, the CDR3 reads TGTGCCAGCAGCTTAAACAAAAACACTGAAGCTTTCTTT.

This chain links TRBV2 with TRBJ1-4; a possible D gene is TRBD1 (6 bases). This CDR3 is 13 amino acids long. V was shortened by 8 bases and J by 4 bases, with 11 bases between the two germline ends. Germline CDR1 reads SNHLY; CDR2 reads FYNNEI. The CDR3 here is CASAGTINEKLFF. CDR3 nucleotides: TGTGCCAGCGCCGGGACAATTAATGAAAAACTGTTTTTT. The full variable domain, rest sourced from reference TRBV2 and TRBJ1-4, is EPEVTQTPSHQVTQMGQEVILRCVPISNHLYFYWYRQILGQKVEFLVSFYNNEISEKSEIFDDQFSVERPDGSNFTLKIRSTKLEDSAMYFCASAGTINEKLFFGSGTQLSVL.

The chain is built from TRBV5-6 and TRBJ2-5; TRBD2 is a possible D gene (6 bases). Per the germline V gene, CDR1 is SGHDT and CDR2 is YYEEEE. V shed 3 bases and J shed 5 bases, with 17 bases lying between them. This CDR3 spans 15 amino acids. The CDR3 DNA is TGTGCCAGCAGCTACCTTACAGGAGGGTGGGAGACCCAGTACTTC. Amino acid sequence: CASSYLTGGWETQYF.

The rearrangement joins TRBV7-3 to TRBJ2-2; 11 nucleotides agree with TRBD2. Germline-derived CDR1 and CDR2 are SGHTA and FQGTGA. V was pared by 5 bases and J by 5 bases, with 4 bases of the junction left unmatched. This CDR3 region has 15 residues. In nucleotides, the CDR3 is TGTGCCAGCAGCGGATCTAGCGGGAGGACCGGGGAGCTGTTTTTT. Its protein product is CASSGSSGRTGELFF.

This clone was recorded only once. The rearrangement links TRBV7-9 to TRBJ2-4; the D is unclear. CDR1 SEHNR and CDR2 FQNEAQ come from the germline V gene (reference sequence). The V and J ends lost 4 bases and 2 bases respectively, with 15 bases between them. The CDR3 loop spans 16 amino acids. This CDR3 is CASSSPLGLTKNIQYF. The CDR3 DNA is TGTGCCAGCAGCTCCCCCCTAGGCCTCACCAAAAACATTCAGTACTTC.

The chain couples TRBV19 to TRBJ1-5; TRBD1 agrees at 9 bases. After removal of 9 bases from V and 4 bases from J, the junction contained 10 bases not matched to a gene. CDR3 length equals 15 residues. Per germline, CDR1 LNHDA and CDR2 SQIVND (reference sequence). CDR3 in amino acids: CASLRTGDGNQPQHF. CDR3 sequence (DNA): TGTGCCAGCCTACGGACAGGGGATGGGAATCAGCCCCAGCATTTT.

This clone was observed once. J is TRBJ1-2 and V is TRBV7-6; 11 bases agree with TRBD1. Trimming cost V 5 bases and J 8 bases; bases outside gene matches: 7. Germline lookup yields CDR1 SGHVS and CDR2 FNYEAQ. CDR3 length: 14 residues. CDR3: CASSTPGQGEGYTF. As DNA, the CDR3 is TGTGCCAGCAGCACGCCGGGACAGGGGGAGGGCTACACCTTC.

J is TRBJ2-7 and V is TRBV7-9; TRBD1 is a possible D gene (5 bases). The germline V gene encodes CDR1 SEHNR and CDR2 FQNEAQ (reference sequence). Trimming pared 6 bases from V and 3 bases from J, leaving 9 bases between. The CDR3 extends over 12 amino acids. CDR3 DNA sequence: TGTGCCAGCAGTCCTACAGGCTACGAGCAGTACTTC. This gives the protein CASSPTGYEQYF.

This clone showed up just once. In nucleotides, the CDR3 is TGTGCCAGCAGTCTTGGGACAGCCCGATCTTTCTTT. Translated: CASSLGTARSFF. The chain couples TRBV6-6 to TRBJ1-1; 7 bases match TRBD1. Germline V gene sequence: CDR1 MNHNY, CDR2 SVGAGI (reference sequence). V shed 5 bases, J shed 12 bases, and the junction held 9 bases outside the gene matches. The CDR3 consists of 12 residues.

The V and J genes are TRBV28 and TRBJ1-4, with TRBD1 matching over 7 bases. The CDR3 has 14 residues. V was pared by 6 bases and J by 8 bases, with 9 bases of the junction left unmatched. Germline V gene data show CDR1 as MDHEN and CDR2 as SYDVKM. The DNA for the CDR3 is TGTGCCAGCAGGGTTGGAGGGGGCAGAGAAAAACTGTTTTTT. It specifies CASRVGGGREKLFF. Full variable domain (outside the CDR3, taken from reference TRBV28 and TRBJ1-4): DVKVTQSSRYLVKRTGEKVFLECVQDMDHENMFWYRQDPGLGLRLIYFSYDVKMKEKGDIPEGYSVSREKKERFSLILESASTNQTSMYLCASRVGGGREKLFFGSGTQLSVL.

The chain is built from TRBV5-5 and TRBJ1-4; no reliable D call. CDR1 is SGHKS, CDR2 YYEKEE, per germline (reference sequence). The CDR3 totals 16 residues. The V end was cut by 3 bases, the J end by 3 bases, with 15 bases between. The CDR3 DNA reads TGTGCCAGCAGCTGGTCCCCGGGGATGGCTAATGAAAAACTGTTTTTT. Translation gives CASSWSPGMANEKLFF.

The CDR3 loop reads CASSYQGVGRRTLVQGYTF. In DNA, the CDR3 is TGTGCCAGCAGTTATCAGGGGGTGGGACGACGGACCTTAGTCCAAGGCTACACCTTC. The V gene is TRBV28, the J gene TRBJ1-2, with TRBD1 identical over 7 bases. Germline CDR1 MDHEN, CDR2 SYDVKM. V trimming: 4 bases; J trimming: 8 bases; junction bases outside the gene matches: 25. The CDR3 has 19 residues.

The chain joins TRBV4-1 to TRBJ2-5, with TRBD1 identical over 7 bases. V was pared by 2 bases and J by 4 bases, with 7 bases of the junction left unmatched. The CDR3 contains 15 residues. Germline V gives CDR1 MGHRA, CDR2 YSYEKL. In DNA, the CDR3 is TGCGCCAGCAGCCAAACCGACAGGGTGGCAGAGACCCAGTACTTC. Translating gives CASSQTDRVAETQYF.

DNA for the CDR3: TGTGCCAGCAGCCGGACGGACAGGGGGGACGAGCAGTACTTC. Translation: CASSRTDRGDEQYF. This chain connects TRBV7-9 to TRBJ2-7; 10 bases fit TRBD1. Per the germline V gene, CDR1 is SEHNR and CDR2 is FQNEAQ (reference sequence). This CDR3 is built from 14 residues. Trimming at V came to 5 bases and at J to 5 bases, leaving 6 bases not matched to a gene.

This clone was seen only once. This chain joins TRBV4-2 and TRBJ2-5; D gene unclear. The CDR3 runs 16 residues. Per the germline V gene, CDR1 is LGHNA and CDR2 is YNFKEQ. The germline V and J ends were trimmed by 0 bases and 1 base, with 12 bases remaining between them. CDR3 DNA sequence: TGTGCCAGCAGCCAAGAGTGGGCAGCCTCCCAAGAGACCCAGTACTTC. It codes for CASSQEWAASQETQYF.

This chain uses TRBV5-1 with TRBJ2-1; 7 bases map to TRBD1. V gave up 0 bases and J gave up 4 bases; unmatched junction bases: 4. This CDR3 contains 15 residues. Germline CDR1 and CDR2: SGHRS and YFSETQ. The CDR3 region is CASSLDRGFYNEQFF. CDR3 DNA sequence: TGCGCCAGCAGCTTGGACAGGGGTTTTTACAATGAGCAGTTCTTC.

The V and J genes are TRBV6-5 and TRBJ1-1; unclear D gene. Between the trimmed V and J ends, which lost 2 bases and 5 bases, there was a span of 3 bases. Germline CDR1 MNHEY, CDR2 SVGAGI. This CDR3 contains 11 residues. The CDR3 here is CASSYQTEAFF. CDR3 DNA sequence: TGTGCCAGCAGTTACCAGACTGAAGCTTTCTTT.

V is TRBV7-8 and J is TRBJ1-1, with no clear D. From germline, CDR1 is SGHVS and CDR2 FQNEAQ. Trimming left V 2 bases short and J 4 bases short, with 8 bases between. This CDR3 region has 13 residues. Written as DNA, the CDR3 is TGTGCCAGCAGCTTACCACCAGGCACTGAAGCTTTCTTT. It is translated as CASSLPPGTEAFF.

The genes are TRBV6-5 and TRBJ1-2; TRBD1 matches 9 bases. The germline V gene encodes CDR1 MNHEY and CDR2 SVGAGI. J was trimmed by 6 bases and V by 6 bases; bases with no gene match: 5. The CDR3 is 13 amino acids. The DNA of the CDR3 is TGTGCCAGCAGCCCCGACAGGGGGAATGGCTACACCTTC. It is translated as CASSPDRGNGYTF.

This chain joins TRBV30 and TRBJ1-2; 7 positions match TRBD1. The CDR3 consists of 13 residues. Trimming removed 0 bases from V and 3 bases from J; junction bases left unmatched: 1. Germline loops: CDR1 GTSNPN, CDR2 SVGIG (reference sequence). CDR3 nucleotide sequence: TGTGCCTGGAGTGTACAGGGGCACTATGGCTACACCTTC. Translation: CAWSVQGHYGYTF.

The chain combines TRBV9 with TRBJ2-2; a possible D gene is TRBD2 (6 bases). Germline loops: CDR1 SGDLS, CDR2 YYNGEE. CDR3 length: 14 amino acids. The V gene lost 2 bases and the J gene lost 4 bases, with 9 bases spanning the gap. This CDR3 reads CASSVGRSTGELFF. The DNA for the CDR3 is TGTGCCAGCAGCGTCGGGAGAAGCACCGGGGAGCTGTTTTTT.